These 18 T cell receptor beta chains were sequenced from one sample in a study of blood T cells in healthy people across ages. Through a sample-barcoded 5' primer and a J-beta primer mix, a second PCR was run for about 6 to 11 cycles. TCRdb used MiXCR to reprocess the 5' RACE reads, holding one entry per CDR3 protein. Of about 900,000 distinct CDR3 sequences listed, about 59% are singletons. The specimen was blood. The source of these receptors is a man aged 25-45 years in good health.

This sequence joins TRBV27 and TRBJ2-7; D might be TRBD1 or TRBD2, each matching 7 bases. The CDR3 contains 15 residues. Germline V gene lookup returns CDR1 MNHEY and CDR2 SMNVEV (reference sequence). Trimming removed 3 bases at V and 6 bases at J, with 18 bases between. The CDR3 DNA is TGTGCCAGCAGTTTGAAGGGAGGGGGCGGCTGCGAGCAGTACTTC. Its translation is CASSLKGGGGCEQYF.

Details on this clonotype: Compared with germline, one end of the junction differs, possibly owing to a read error. This rearrangement joins TRBV2 to TRBJ2-5; D not certain. Germline CDR1 reads SNHLY; CDR2 reads FYNNEI. The length of the CDR3 is 12 residues. The CDR3 DNA reads as TGTGCCATCAGTGTTAGACTGGAGACCCAGTACTTC. Protein: CAISVRLETQYF.

The chain combines TRBV20-1 with TRBJ2-5; D unclear. Gene TRBJ2-7 matches the end of the DNA better, so the J call may be wrong. CDR3 length: 13 amino acids. Germline CDR1 and CDR2: DFQATT and SNEGSKA (reference sequence). CDR3 loop: CSARDTLDGEQYF. CDR3 coding DNA: TGCAGTGCTAGAGATACCCTCGACGGCGAGCAGTACTTC.

The chain recombines TRBV20-1 with TRBJ2-5, with D possibly TRBD2 on 5 matching bases. Judging by the DNA end, TRBJ2-7 fits better; the J call may be wrong. The germline V gene has CDR1 DFQATT and CDR2 SNEGSKA (reference sequence). This CDR3 contains 15 residues. The CDR3 is CSARDLRTATYEQYF. The DNA for the CDR3 is TGCAGTGCTAGAGATCTAAGGACTGCCACCTACGAGCAGTACTTC.

The V gene is TRBV29-1, the J gene TRBJ2-1; 7 bases fit TRBD1. Germline V CDR1 and CDR2: SQVTM, ANQGSEA. CDR3 length equals 13 residues. V lost 4 bases, J lost 3 bases, and 3 bases stayed unmatched. For the CDR3, the DNA is TGCAGCGTTGTACCAGGGGGCTACAATGAGCAGTTCTTC. Amino acid sequence: CSVVPGGYNEQFF.

This chain joins TRBV12-3 or TRBV12-4 and TRBJ2-7; D ambiguous. The V end lost 4 bases, the J end lost 3 bases, and 16 bases lay between the germline ends. This CDR3 region has 15 residues. The CDR3 sequence is CASSSPSTGNYEQYF. CDR3 coding DNA: TGTGCCAGCAGTTCCCCGTCGACTGGTAACTACGAGCAGTACTTC.

This sequence joins TRBV4-1 and TRBJ1-5; D gene ambiguous. V lost 3 bases and J 4 bases, leaving 16 bases between the germline ends. The CDR3 runs to 16 residues. The V gene's germline CDR1 is MGHRA and CDR2 YSYEKL. CDR3 coding DNA: TGCGCCAGCAGCCATGTAATGGCGTCAGCTAATCAGCCCCAGCATTTT. This gives the protein CASSHVMASANQPQHF.

The chain recombines TRBV5-6 with TRBJ2-1; 12 nucleotides agree with TRBD2. Germline V gene sequence: CDR1 SGHDT, CDR2 YYEEEE. This CDR3 contains 17 residues. J gave up 2 bases and V 0 bases, and 3 bases lay outside the gene matches. The DNA for the CDR3 is TGTGCCAGCAGCTTGGCCAGGACTAGCGGGACCTACAATGAGCAGTTCTTC. Translation gives CASSLARTSGTYNEQFF.

V usage is TRBV4-2 and J usage is TRBJ2-7; TRBD2 might be the D (6 bases). V was clipped by 4 bases and J by 7 bases, with 23 bases between them. The CDR3 contains 16 residues. Germline V CDR1 and CDR2: LGHNA, YNFKEQ. CDR3 amino acids: CASSPGRAGIRNEQYF. The CDR3 coding sequence is TGTGCCAGCAGCCCGGGCCGGGCGGGGATTCGCAATGAGCAGTACTTC.

V and J are TRBV5-1 and TRBJ2-1, with 11 bases matching TRBD1. J lost 3 bases, V lost 4 bases, and 3 bases had no gene match. This CDR3 has 15 amino acids. From germline, CDR1 is SGHRS and CDR2 YFSETQ. CDR3 coding DNA: TGCGCCAGCAGCGAAGGGACAGGGGGCTACAATGAGCAGTTCTTC. It translates to CASSEGTGGYNEQFF.

The chain couples TRBV21-1 to TRBJ2-4; the table names TRBD1, a call not compared with the DNA. The end of the DNA is better explained by TRBJ2-5, so the J call may be wrong. TRBV21-1 is a known pseudogene. CDR3 size: 16 residues. The CDR3 reads CASSHHGHGLAETQYF. The CDR3 DNA is TGTGCCAGCAGCCACCATGGACACGGGTTGGCAGAGACCCAGTACTTC.

The CDR3 DNA reads as TGTGCCAGCTCACTAAGAAGGGACACCGGGGCCAACGTCCTGACTTTC. Translated, it gives CASSLRRDTGANVLTF. The rearrangement joins TRBV18 to TRBJ2-6, with D perhaps TRBD1 (6 bases). Germline loops: CDR1 KGHSH, CDR2 LQKENI. The CDR3 spans 16 residues. V was trimmed by 4 bases and J by 4 bases, leaving 14 bases between them. Based on the CDR3 plus reference TRBV18 and TRBJ2-6, the full variable domain is NAGVMQNPRHLVRRRGQEARLRCSPMKGHSHVYWYRQLPEEGLKFMVYLQKENIIDESGMPKERFSAEFPKEGPSILRIQQVVRGDSAAYFCASSLRRDTGANVLTFGAGSRLTVL.

V usage is TRBV21-1 and J usage is TRBJ2-6. TRBV21-1 is deemed a pseudogene. The CDR3 extends over 16 amino acids. CDR3 sequence (DNA): TGTGCCAGCAGCAAACCACAATGCGCTGGGGCCAACGTCCTGACTTTC. Translating gives CASSKPQCAGANVLTF.

With regard to this clonotype: An end of the junction does not agree with germline; a read error may underlie this. The CDR3, as DNA: TGCAGCGTTGACATGGGGAATAACCCCCTGGGGCAGTACTTT. Amino acid sequence: CSVDMGNNPLGQYF. The gene calls are TRBV29-1 and TRBJ2-5, with TRBD1 as a possible D gene (5 bases). Germline V lookup: CDR1 SQVTM, CDR2 ANQGSEA. The CDR3 runs 14 residues.

The rearrangement links TRBV9 to TRBJ2-6, with 8 bases matching TRBD2. V lost 0 bases, J lost 2 bases, and 4 bases stayed unmatched. Germline CDR1 reads SGDLS; CDR2 reads YYNGEE. The CDR3 has 17 amino acids. The CDR3: CASSVATGGAGANVLTF. The CDR3 DNA reads TGTGCCAGCAGCGTAGCTACGGGAGGGGCTGGGGCCAACGTCCTGACTTTC.

V and J are TRBV4-3 and TRBJ2-3; the D gene is possibly TRBD1 (7 bases). With 2 bases removed from V and 6 bases from J, the gap between germline ends came to 12 bases. Germline CDR1 is LGHNA and CDR2 is YSLEER. CDR3 size: 14 residues. CDR3 loop: CASSQQEGADTQYF. The CDR3 DNA sequence: TGCGCCAGCAGCCAACAGGAGGGGGCGGATACGCAGTATTTT.

On this clonotype: A read error may account for a junction end that differs from germline. This chain connects TRBV2 to TRBJ1-2, with D possibly being TRBD1 (6 bases). The germline gives CDR1 SNHLY, CDR2 FYNNEI. This CDR3 spans 13 amino acids. DNA for the CDR3: TGTGCCGGCAGTTCCGACAGGTCATATGGCTACACCTTC. Protein sequence: CAGSSDRSYGYTF.

The CDR3 bases are TGTGCCATCAAGGTCAGCGGGGGAGGAGTCGGGGGCTACACCTTC. It translates to CAIKVSGGGVGGYTF. This rearrangement joins TRBV10-3 to TRBJ1-2; maybe TRBD1 (5 bases). The CDR3 is 15 residues long. V lost 7 bases, J lost 8 bases, and 23 bases lay in between. The germline gives CDR1 ENHRY, CDR2 SYGVKD.